Shown below are 9 T cell receptor beta chains from a single sample sequenced in a study of T cells after yellow fever vaccination (dated by TCRdb to between 2018 and 2021). The treatment or condition label on this specimen signifies: live attenuated yellow fever vaccine strain. Library method: 5' RACE. Sequencing was carried out with an Illumina HiSeq 2500. TCRdb redid the processing of the public reads, applying fastp at Q25 and MiXCR, and retained in-frame beta chains. Rows with one shared CDR3 protein collapse into an entry with the most common genes and DNA. Present in this sample are more than 350,000 distinct CDR3 sequences, roughly 12% of which were seen just once. The ten largest clones capture around 20% of the sample. The sample consisted of PBMCs, taken on the day of the first yellow fever vaccination. All receptors come from a man between 18 and 29 years old who received the YFV17D yellow fever vaccine.

This clonotype was detected a few times. The chain combines TRBV7-3 with TRBJ1-1; D gene ambiguous. The V and J ends lost 5 bases and 3 bases respectively, with 16 bases between them. Germline V gene sequence: CDR1 SGHTA, CDR2 FQGTGA. CDR3 length: 15 amino acids. The CDR3 region is CASSPGSGFDTEAFF. The CDR3 DNA follows: TGTGCCAGCAGCCCGGGATCGGGGTTCGACACTGAAGCTTTCTTT.

CDR3 bases: TGTGCCAGCAGCCAAGTGGGCAGGATCGGGGAGCTGTTTTTT. Its protein product is CASSQVGRIGELFF. V usage is TRBV3-1 and J usage is TRBJ2-2; D is ambiguous. The V gene's germline CDR1 is LGHDT and CDR2 YNNKEL (reference sequence). Trimming took off 1 base at V and 7 bases at J, with 10 bases between the two ends. This CDR3 has 14 amino acids.

The gene calls are TRBV7-2 and TRBJ2-5; D possibly corresponds to TRBD2 (5 bases). Trimming took off 0 bases at V and 4 bases at J, with 9 bases between the two ends. The germline V gene has CDR1 SGHTA and CDR2 FQGNSA. The CDR3 sequence is 14 residues long. This CDR3 reads CASSLALGRETQYF. The CDR3 DNA reads TGTGCCAGCAGCTTAGCTCTGGGGAGAGAGACCCAGTACTTC.

The chain joins TRBV6-5 to TRBJ2-5; D gene unclear. Germline values: CDR1 MNHEY, CDR2 SVGAGI. CDR3 length: 14 amino acids. V dropped 2 bases and J dropped 2 bases, with 9 bases sitting between them. In DNA, the CDR3 is TGTGCCAGCAGTTACGGGCGGAGACAAGAGACCCAGTACTTC. Translation: CASSYGRRQETQYF.

This clonotype has just a few counts. The chain uses TRBV6-5 and TRBJ1-6; 11 nucleotides align to TRBD1. The V gene end was trimmed by 5 bases and the J gene end by 7 bases; junction bases not matched to a gene: 7. From germline, CDR1 is MNHEY and CDR2 SVGAGI. The CDR3 runs to 16 residues. The CDR3: CASSTGQGAGNSPLHF. The CDR3, as DNA: TGTGCCAGCAGTACTGGACAGGGGGCGGGCAATTCACCCCTCCACTTT.

V usage is TRBV9 and J usage is TRBJ1-2; 7 bases map to TRBD1. CDR1 and CDR2 from the germline V gene are SGDLS and YYNGEE. The CDR3 is 16 amino acids. V shed 3 bases and J 3 bases; nucleotides not matched to a gene: 11. CDR3 nucleotides: TGTGCCAGCAGCGACCCAGGGGGAACCTGGGACTATGGCTACACCTTC. Its translation is CASSDPGGTWDYGYTF. The full variable domain, with the rest looked up from reference TRBV9 and TRBJ1-2, is DSGVTQTPKHLITATGQRVTLRCSPRSGDLSVYWYQQSLDQGLQFLIQYYNGEERAKGNILERFSAQQFPDLHSELNLSSLELGDSALYFCASSDPGGTWDYGYTFGSGTRLTVV.

The V call is TRBV12-3 or TRBV12-4, the J call TRBJ1-1; D possibly corresponds to TRBD1 (6 bases). V dropped 2 bases and J dropped 4 bases, with 11 bases sitting between them. This CDR3 has 14 amino acids. The CDR3 is CASSLWGRVTEAFF. The CDR3 DNA is TGTGCCAGCAGTTTATGGGGGCGGGTCACTGAAGCTTTCTTT.

This sequence joins TRBV7-9 and TRBJ1-2; possible D gene TRBD1, 6 bases. The CDR3 spans 12 residues. The V end was cut by 8 bases, the J end by 8 bases, with 15 bases between. From germline, CDR1 is SEHNR and CDR2 FQNEAQ (reference sequence). The CDR3 spells CASRRGARGYTF. In DNA form, the CDR3 reads TGTGCCAGCCGACGGGGGGCAAGGGGCTACACCTTC.

This clonotype has a count of ten or more. The chain combines TRBV20-1 with TRBJ1-6; D remains ambiguous. V lost 8 bases and J 0 bases, leaving 14 bases between the germline ends. CDR1 and CDR2 (germline): DFQATT, SNEGSKA (reference sequence). The CDR3 is made up of 15 amino acids. The CDR3 coding sequence is TGCAGTCCCGCCAGAGCTAGCTCCTATAATTCACCCCTCCACTTT. Its protein is CSPARASSYNSPLHF.